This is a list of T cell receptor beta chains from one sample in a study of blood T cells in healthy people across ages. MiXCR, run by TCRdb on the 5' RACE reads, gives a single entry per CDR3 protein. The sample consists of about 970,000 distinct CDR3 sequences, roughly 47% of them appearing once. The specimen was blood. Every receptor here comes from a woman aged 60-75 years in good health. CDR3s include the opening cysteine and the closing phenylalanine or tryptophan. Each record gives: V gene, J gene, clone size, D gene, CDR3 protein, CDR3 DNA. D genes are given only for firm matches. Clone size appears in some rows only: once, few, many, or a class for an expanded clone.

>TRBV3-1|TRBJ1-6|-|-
CASRRSDNSPLHF
TGTGCCAGCAGGAGGTCGGATAATTCACCCCTCCACTTT
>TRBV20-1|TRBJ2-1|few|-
CSPTVGARNEQFF
TGCAGTCCGACGGTCGGAGCCCGAAATGAGCAGTTCTTC
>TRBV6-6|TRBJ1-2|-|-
CASSYSKIGSPYTF
TGTGCCAGCAGTTACTCGAAAATCGGGTCGCCTTACACCTTC
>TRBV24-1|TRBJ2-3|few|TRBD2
CATRTSGSTDTQYF
TGTGCCACTCGGACTAGCGGGAGCACAGATACGCAGTATTTT
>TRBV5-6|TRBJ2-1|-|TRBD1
CASSLVTGVAYNEQFF
TGTGCCAGCAGCTTGGTCACAGGGGTGGCCTACAATGAGCAGTTCTTC
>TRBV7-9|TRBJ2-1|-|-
CASSPRGITRGQFF
TGTGCCAGCAGCCCGAGGGGGATCACGAGGGGGCAGTTCTTC
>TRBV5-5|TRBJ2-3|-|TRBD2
CASSFPLLANTDTQYF
TGTGCCAGCAGCTTCCCGTTACTAGCGAACACAGATACGCAGTATTTT
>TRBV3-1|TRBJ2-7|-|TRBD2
CASSQKSGAAYEQYF
TGTGCCAGCAGCCAAAAAAGCGGGGCTGCCTACGAGCAGTACTTC
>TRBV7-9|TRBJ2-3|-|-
CASSSGVGSDTQYF
TGTGCCAGCAGCTCGGGGGTTGGGTCAGATACGCAGTATTTT
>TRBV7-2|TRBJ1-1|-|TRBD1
CASSLVQGIGEAFF
TGTGCCAGCAGCTTGGTACAGGGGATAGGTGAAGCTTTCTTT
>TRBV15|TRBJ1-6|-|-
CATSRDLNYVNSPLHF
TGCGCCACCAGCAGAGATCTAAACTATGTTAATTCACCCCTCCACTTT
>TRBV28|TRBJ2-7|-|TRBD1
CASSAWTGDYEQYF
TGTGCCAGCAGTGCCTGGACAGGGGACTACGAGCAGTACTTC
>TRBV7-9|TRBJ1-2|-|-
CASSLNGGRGYTF
TGTGCCAGCAGCTTAAATGGGGGGCGCGGCTACACCTTC
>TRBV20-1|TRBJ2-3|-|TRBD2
CSARQLAGVADTQYF
TGCAGTGCTAGGCAACTAGCGGGAGTCGCAGATACGCAGTATTTT
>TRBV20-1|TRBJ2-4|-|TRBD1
CSVRTGGKNIQYF
TGCAGTGTTCGGACAGGGGGTAAAAACATTCAGTACTTC
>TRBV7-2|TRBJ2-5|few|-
CASTRQLQETQYF
TGTGCCAGCACCCGACAGTTACAAGAGACCCAGTACTTC
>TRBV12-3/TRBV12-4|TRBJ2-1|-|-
CASSMRLGLSEQFF
TGTGCCAGCAGTATGAGGTTAGGTCTAAGTGAGCAGTTCTTC
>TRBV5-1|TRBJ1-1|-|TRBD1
CASRRTPGQGNTEVFF
TGCGCCAGCAGACGTACGCCGGGACAGGGGAACACTGAAGTTTTCTTT
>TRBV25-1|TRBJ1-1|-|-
CASSEPGGGDTEAFF
TGTGCCAGCAGTGAGCCTGGGGGTGGTGACACTGAAGCTTTCTTT
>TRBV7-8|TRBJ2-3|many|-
CASSLQGTQYF
TGTGCCAGCAGCTTGCAGGGAACGCAGTATTTT
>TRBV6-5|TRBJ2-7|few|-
CASRTDGYYYEQYF
TGTGCCAGCAGAACGGACGGATACTACTACGAGCAGTACTTC
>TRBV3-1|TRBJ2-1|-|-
CASSQGRDRWHEQFF
TGTGCCAGCAGCCAAGGCCGCGACAGGTGGCATGAGCAGTTCTTC
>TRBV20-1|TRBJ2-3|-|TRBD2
CSARDPSSGRSETQYF
TGCAGTGCTAGAGATCCCTCTAGCGGGAGATCAGAGACGCAGTATTTT
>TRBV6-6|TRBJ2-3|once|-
CASTSVADTQYF
TGTGCCAGCACTAGCGTCGCAGATACGCAGTATTTT
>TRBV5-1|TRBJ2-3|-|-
CASSSGPGVSTQYF
TGCGCCAGCAGCTCGGGACCGGGCGTGAGTACGCAGTATTTT
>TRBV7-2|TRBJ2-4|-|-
CASSEGRTSIQYF
TGTGCCAGCAGCGAGGGACGCACGTCGATTCAGTACTTC
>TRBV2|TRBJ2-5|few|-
CASSVRGAGDQETQYF
TGTGCCAGCAGTGTAAGGGGGGCAGGAGATCAAGAGACCCAGTACTTC
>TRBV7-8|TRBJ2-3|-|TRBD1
CASSVTLQTGGADTQYF
TGTGCCAGCAGCGTAACTCTCCAGACAGGGGGGGCAGATACGCAGTATTTT
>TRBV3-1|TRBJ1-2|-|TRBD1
CASSPDRGRTYGYTF
TGTGCCAGCAGCCCCGACAGGGGGCGGACCTATGGCTACACCTTC
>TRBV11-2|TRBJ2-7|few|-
CASSSILGQGRSYEQYF
TGTGCCAGCAGCTCCATCTTGGGGCAGGGGCGCTCCTACGAGCAGTACTTC
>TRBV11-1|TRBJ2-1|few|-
CASSPGGGYNEQFF
TGTGCCAGCAGTCCAGGGGGAGGGTACAATGAGCAGTTCTTC
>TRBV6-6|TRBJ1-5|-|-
CASIPHRGTPGDQPQHF
TGTGCCAGCATACCCCATCGGGGTACCCCAGGGGATCAGCCCCAGCATTTT
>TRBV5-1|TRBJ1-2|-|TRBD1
CASRQDRGVYGYTF
TGCGCCAGCAGACAGGACAGGGGAGTCTATGGCTACACCTTC